This TCR beta chain is from a study of beta chain features in type 1 diabetes. Germline assignment: CDR1 SEHNR and CDR2 FQNEAQ (reference sequence). This CDR3 has 15 amino acids. Trimming stripped 5 bases from V and 7 bases from J, with 18 bases between. Since all of the isolated RNA was reverse transcribed, expressed TCRB transcripts were what got sequenced. Method: immunoSEQ multiplex PCR; TCRdb's copy keeps in-frame clones and lacks some. The sample comprises 430,000 or so clones, more than 9.5% of which are singletons, and more than 0.045% rests with the top ten. The sequence was obtained from a woman under 30 in good health. The sequencing sample was made of naive CD4+ T cells from blood. The chain couples TRBV7-9 to TRBJ2-1, with D perhaps TRBD1 (6 bases). CDR3 DNA sequence: TGTGCCAGCAGCCCCAGGGGCGTCTATGTGAATGAGCAGTTCTTC. Its protein product is CASSPRGVYVNEQFF.